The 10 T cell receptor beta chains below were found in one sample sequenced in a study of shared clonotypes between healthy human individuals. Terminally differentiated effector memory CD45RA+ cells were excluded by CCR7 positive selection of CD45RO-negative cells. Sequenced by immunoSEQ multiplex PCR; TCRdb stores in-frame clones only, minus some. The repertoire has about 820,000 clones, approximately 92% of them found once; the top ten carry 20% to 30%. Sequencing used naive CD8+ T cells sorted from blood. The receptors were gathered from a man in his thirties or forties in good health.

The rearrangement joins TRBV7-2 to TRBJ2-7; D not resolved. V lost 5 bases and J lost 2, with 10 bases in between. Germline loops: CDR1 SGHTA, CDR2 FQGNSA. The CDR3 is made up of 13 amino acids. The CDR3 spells CASSIQLTYEQYF. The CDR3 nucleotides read TGTGCCAGCAGCATACAGTTAACCTACGAGCAGTACTTC.

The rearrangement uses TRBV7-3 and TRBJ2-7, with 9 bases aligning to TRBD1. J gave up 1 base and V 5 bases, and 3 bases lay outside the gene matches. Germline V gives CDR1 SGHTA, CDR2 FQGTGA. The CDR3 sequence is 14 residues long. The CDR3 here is CASSPGTGSYEQYF. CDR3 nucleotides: TGTGCCAGCAGCCCAGGGACAGGGTCCTACGAGCAGTACTTC.

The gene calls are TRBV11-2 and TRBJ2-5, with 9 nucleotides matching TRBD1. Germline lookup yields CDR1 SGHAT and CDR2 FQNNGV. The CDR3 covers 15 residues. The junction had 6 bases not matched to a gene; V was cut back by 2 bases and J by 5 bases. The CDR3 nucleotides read TGTGCCAGCAGCTTAACAGGGGGCTTTGAGGAGACCCAGTACTTC. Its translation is CASSLTGGFEETQYF.

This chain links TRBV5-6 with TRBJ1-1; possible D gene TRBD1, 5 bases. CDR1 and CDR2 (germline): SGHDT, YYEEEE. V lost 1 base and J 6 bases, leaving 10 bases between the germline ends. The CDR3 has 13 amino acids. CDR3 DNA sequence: TGTGCCAGCAGCTTGTGGGCAGGGCCTGAAGCTTTCTTT. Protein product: CASSLWAGPEAFF.

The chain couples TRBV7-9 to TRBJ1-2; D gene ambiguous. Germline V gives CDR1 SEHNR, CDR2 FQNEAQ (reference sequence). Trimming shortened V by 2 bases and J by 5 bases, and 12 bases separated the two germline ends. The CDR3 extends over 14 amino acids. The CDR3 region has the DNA TGTGCCAGCAGCTTACGACCGGCAGAATATGGCTACACCTTC. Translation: CASSLRPAEYGYTF.

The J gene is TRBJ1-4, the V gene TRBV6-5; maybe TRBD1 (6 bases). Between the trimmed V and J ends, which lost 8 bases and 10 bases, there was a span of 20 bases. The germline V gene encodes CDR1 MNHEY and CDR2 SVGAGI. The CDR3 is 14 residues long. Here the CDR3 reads CASGPELGGAKLFF. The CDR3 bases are TGTGCCAGCGGCCCCGAGTTAGGGGGGGCAAAACTGTTTTTT.

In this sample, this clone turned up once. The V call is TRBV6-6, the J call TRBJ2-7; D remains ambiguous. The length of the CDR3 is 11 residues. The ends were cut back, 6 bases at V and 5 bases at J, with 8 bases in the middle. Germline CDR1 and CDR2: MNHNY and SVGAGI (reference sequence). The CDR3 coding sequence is TGTGCCAGCAGAGGGTTTGACGAGCAGTACTTC. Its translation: CASRGFDEQYF.

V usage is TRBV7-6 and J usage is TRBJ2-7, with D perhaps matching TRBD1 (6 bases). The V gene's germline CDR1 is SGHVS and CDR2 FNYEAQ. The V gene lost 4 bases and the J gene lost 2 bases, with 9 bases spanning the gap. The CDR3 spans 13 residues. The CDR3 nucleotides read TGTGCCAGCAGCTCACAGGGAACCTACGAGCAGTACTTC. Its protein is CASSSQGTYEQYF.

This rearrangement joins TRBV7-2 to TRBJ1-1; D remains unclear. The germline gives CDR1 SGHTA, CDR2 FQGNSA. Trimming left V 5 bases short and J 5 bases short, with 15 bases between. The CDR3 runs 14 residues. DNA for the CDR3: TGTGCCAGCAGCCTCCGGGTCATCGGAACTGAAGCTTTCTTT. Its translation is CASSLRVIGTEAFF.

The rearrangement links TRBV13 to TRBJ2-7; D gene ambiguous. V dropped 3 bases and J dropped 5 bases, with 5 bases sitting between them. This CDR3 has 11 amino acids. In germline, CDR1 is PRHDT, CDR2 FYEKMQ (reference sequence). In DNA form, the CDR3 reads TGTGCCAGCAGCTTCATGGACGAGCAGTACTTC. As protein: CASSFMDEQYF.